This T cell receptor beta chain was found in a study of cytomegalovirus exposure and HLA in healthy donors. About this clone itself: The antigen remains undetermined.

Overall study findings and caveats: Later analysis reportedly placed an Asian-associated ancestry cluster below the approximately 650-donor mean in N-insertions.

V dropped 8 bases and J dropped 0 bases, with 12 bases sitting between them. CDR3 size: 13 residues. Germline-derived CDR1 and CDR2 are SGHNT and YYREEE (reference sequence). This PCR relied on a set of 60 Vbeta primers and 13 Jbeta primers. Repertoires were generated with immunoSEQ multiplex PCR, while TCRdb's copy carries only in-frame clones and drops some. Altogether fewer than 200,000 clones are present, about 12% being singletons, with the ten largest covering under 10%. The sequence came from a man aged 50 or older in good health and CMV-seropositive. Sequencing was carried out using PBMCs. The rearrangement joins TRBV5-4 to TRBJ2-7, with D unclear. The CDR3 region has the DNA TGTGCCAGAAGCCAACCTAGCTCCTACGAGCAGTACTTC. Its translation: CARSQPSSYEQYF.